The sequence of this T cell receptor beta chain was determined in a study of regulatory T cells in long-lasting Graves disease. This clonotype was picked up many times. Its antigen is as yet unknown. As to time point: newly diagnosed GD, antithyroid drugs for less than 3 months. TCR sequences were obtained from RNA taken from PBMCs. Graves' disease diagnosis used American Thyroid Association guidelines. Building the TCR beta libraries relied on iRepertoire HTBI primers, and CDR3 regions underwent Arm-PCR. TCRdb reprocessed the multiplex PCR reads via MiXCR and lists one record per CDR3 protein. The table lists fewer than 350,000 distinct CDR3 sequences, about a sixth of them singletons. Study-wide findings and caveats: Shared public clonotypes totalled about 2,700 in persistent patients, compared with 966 in new patients.

This receptor was identified in a female donor with Graves disease. The input for sequencing was peripheral blood mononuclear cells (PBMCs), taken at new diagnosis, from a patient treated with antithyroid drugs.

The CDR3 sequence: CASSYRVRGQPQHF. CDR3 nucleotide sequence: TGTGCCAGCAGTTACAGGGTTCGCGGTCAGCCCCAGCATTTT. The J gene is TRBJ1-5, the V gene TRBV27, with a weak D call TRBD1 (6 bases). Trimming stripped 4 bases from V and 6 bases from J, with 13 bases between. This CDR3 is built from 14 residues. CDR1 is MNHEY, CDR2 SMNVEV, per germline (reference sequence).